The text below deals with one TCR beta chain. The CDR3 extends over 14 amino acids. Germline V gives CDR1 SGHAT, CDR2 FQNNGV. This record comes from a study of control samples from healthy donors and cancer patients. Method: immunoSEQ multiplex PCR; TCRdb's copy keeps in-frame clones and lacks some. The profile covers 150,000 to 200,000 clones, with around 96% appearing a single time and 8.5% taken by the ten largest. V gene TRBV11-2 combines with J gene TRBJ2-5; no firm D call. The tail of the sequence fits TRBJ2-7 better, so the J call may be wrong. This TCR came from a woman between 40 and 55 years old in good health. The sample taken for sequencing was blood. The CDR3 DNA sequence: TGTGCCAGCAGCTTAGGGGGTGCTTCCTACGAGCAGTACTTC. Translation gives CASSLGGASYEQYF.